This entry lists 3 T cell receptor beta chains sequenced from one sample in a study of shared clonotypes between healthy human individuals. Clones were read by immunoSEQ multiplex PCR, and TCRdb kept only the in-frame ones, dropping some. The table lists about 2 million clones, roughly 94% of them singletons. The source material was naive CD4+ T cells sorted from blood. Subset defined: CD45RA+ positively selected. The receptors come from a man aged 18 to 35 in good health.

The rearrangement joins TRBV29-1 to TRBJ1-1; D remains ambiguous. The V end lost 7 bases, the J end lost 4 bases, and 10 bases lay between the germline ends. The CDR3 extends over 11 amino acids. The V gene's germline CDR1 is SQVTM and CDR2 ANQGSEA. The CDR3 bases are TGCAGCGCAGACTCGGGCACTGAAGCTTTCTTT. Amino acids: CSADSGTEAFF.

The chain couples TRBV6-5 to TRBJ1-1; maybe TRBD1 (5 bases). Trimming removed 4 bases from V and 8 bases from J, with 11 bases in between. The CDR3 contains 12 residues. Per the germline V gene, CDR1 is MNHEY and CDR2 is SVGAGI. The CDR3 DNA reads as TGTGCCAGCAGTTCCTGGGGCGGCGAAGCTTTCTTT. Protein: CASSSWGGEAFF.

The chain employs TRBV27 and TRBJ2-7; 10 bases are a match to TRBD1. V lost 5 bases, J lost 0 bases, and 4 bases stayed unmatched. Germline V CDR1 and CDR2: MNHEY, SMNVEV (reference sequence). CDR3 length equals 15 residues. The CDR3 is CASSKGQGSSYEQYF. The CDR3 bases are TGTGCCAGCAGTAAGGGACAGGGGAGCTCCTACGAGCAGTACTTC.